This TCR beta chain is drawn from a study of cytomegalovirus exposure and HLA in healthy donors. About the research overall: The 95 to 150 validation repertoires used the same platform as the 650 to 750 first-cohort repertoires, a later analysis reported.

Notes on the study in general: Cytomegalovirus-associated status was assigned to about 160 TCR beta chains.

With respect to this clone: Its antigen is currently unknown.

While the first cohort had 600 to 750 subjects, the donors belonged to the separate validation cohort of about 120 subjects. The method was immunoSEQ multiplex PCR; TCRdb's version includes in-frame clones alone and lacks a portion of them. The sample has more than 80,000 clones; 96% are singletons. This CDR3 spans 14 amino acids. The germline V and J ends were trimmed by 2 bases and 6 bases, with 11 bases remaining between them. Germline CDR1 is MDHEN and CDR2 is SYDVKM. Sequenced sample: PBMCs. The chain employs TRBV28 and TRBJ2-1; TRBD2 is a possible D gene (6 bases). The clonotype was recovered from a woman under 30 in good health and CMV-seronegative. The CDR3, as DNA: TGTGCCAGCAGTTTACTAGCGATGGGCAATGAGCAGTTCTTC. Its translation is CASSLLAMGNEQFF.